The next 7 T cell receptor beta chains were all read from a single sample in a study of blood T cell repertoires in COVID-19. Data came from immunoSEQ multiplex PCR; TCRdb stores just in-frame clones and leaves some out. The sample holds some 300,000 clones, around 85% seen once. Sequencing used peripheral blood. Source of these receptors: a woman between 45 and 65 years old with active or convalescent COVID-19.

In its sample, this clone was seen a few times. The genes are TRBV7-2 and TRBJ2-7; D is unclear. The CDR3 is 14 residues long. Trimming took 2 bases from V and 0 from J, leaving 8 bases between them. Germline assignment: CDR1 SGHTA and CDR2 FQGNSA. This chain's CDR3 is CASSLYPDSYEQYF. The CDR3 coding sequence is TGTGCCAGCAGCTTATACCCAGACTCCTACGAGCAGTACTTC.

In its sample, this clone was seen once. J is TRBJ2-2 and V is TRBV5-4; weak D call: TRBD2 (5 bases). Trimming pared 3 bases from V and 0 bases from J, leaving 9 bases between. From germline, CDR1 is SGHNT and CDR2 YYREEE (reference sequence). The CDR3 is 15 residues long. The CDR3: CASSYGNANTGELFF. The CDR3 nucleotides are TGTGCCAGCAGCTACGGGAACGCGAACACCGGGGAGCTGTTTTTT.

The chain links TRBV27 to TRBJ2-1; 7 nucleotides line up with TRBD2. The CDR3 is 16 residues long. V was pared by 5 bases and J by 4 bases, with 11 bases of the junction left unmatched. Germline V lookup: CDR1 MNHEY, CDR2 SMNVEV (reference sequence). The DNA for the CDR3 is TGTGCCAGCAGTCGTCTAGCGGTGTCTGTTTACAATGAGCAGTTCTTC. This codes for CASSRLAVSVYNEQFF.

The chain couples TRBV24-1 to TRBJ2-2; the match to TRBD2 covers 7 bases. V was clipped by 4 bases and J by 1 base; unmatched bases: 8. The CDR3 covers 17 residues. CDR1 is KGHDR, CDR2 SFDVKD, per germline. CDR3 sequence reads: CATSDANPGGNTGELFF. In DNA, the CDR3 is TGTGCCACCAGTGACGCAAATCCGGGGGGGAACACCGGGGAGCTGTTTTTT.

The chain is built from TRBV7-2 and TRBJ2-3, with 9 bases lining up with TRBD2. Germline loops: CDR1 SGHTA, CDR2 FQGNSA. This CDR3 region has 15 residues. After removal of 6 bases from V and 5 bases from J, the junction contained 9 bases not matched to a gene. CDR3 sequence (DNA): TGTGCCAGCAGACGCCTAGCGGGATGGATAGATACGCAGTATTTT. It is translated as CASRRLAGWIDTQYF.

The rearrangement joins TRBV7-9 to TRBJ1-1; 10 nucleotides match TRBD1. This CDR3 comprises 16 residues. The V segment lost 5 bases and the J segment 1 base; nucleotides outside the gene matches: 7. From germline, CDR1 is SEHNR and CDR2 FQNEAQ (reference sequence). As DNA, the CDR3 is TGTGCCAGCAGCAACAAGGGACAGGGGACGAACACTGAAGCTTTCTTT. It codes for CASSNKGQGTNTEAFF.

The chain has TRBV5-4 and TRBJ2-3; TRBD2 matches at 10 bases. The CDR3 extends over 17 amino acids. Germline CDR1 SGHNT, CDR2 YYREEE (reference sequence). V was pared by 4 bases and J by 3 bases, with 11 bases of the junction left unmatched. The CDR3, as DNA: TGTGCCAGCAGCCCGGGGTCTAGCGGGAGTTGGACAGATACGCAGTATTTT. Protein product: CASSPGSSGSWTDTQYF.